A selection of T cell receptor beta chains follows, all from one sample in a study of neurological immune-mediated disorders. TCRdb used MiXCR to reprocess the 5' RACE reads, holding one entry per CDR3 protein. The table shows tens of thousands of distinct CDR3 sequences, with more than 4.5% occurring only once. Sequencing was carried out using CD4+ T cells from blood. All receptors come from a man between 18 and 29 years old in good health. The CDR3 runs from the conserved cysteine through the conserved F or W. The order of the fields is CDR3 length, V gene, clone size, D gene, CDR3 protein. A D gene is named only where the DNA matches it firmly. Clone size is given as how often the clone was seen (once, few, many) or a class if it is expanded.

14 | TRBV10-3 | many | - | CAITDRRITDTQYF
13 | TRBV7-9 | many | - | CASSPELVYGYTF
13 | TRBV20-1 | many | - | CSASRGPDEKLFF
13 | TRBV20-1 | many | - | CSARARGNTEAFF
14 | TRBV6-1 | many | - | CASTRAGKDTEAFF
13 | TRBV7-2 | many | - | CASSLSPGQPQHF
15 | TRBV20-1 | many | TRBD2 | CSADGSGGPGETQYF
11 | TRBV20-1 | many | - | CSANGFYGYTF
14 | TRBV9 | medium-sized | - | CASSSHPGAYEQYF
13 | TRBV5-1 | medium-sized | - | CASSFLPNQPQHF
14 | TRBV7-9 | many | TRBD2 | CASSFRGDTDTQYF
12 | TRBV6-5 | many | - | CASSASRSEQFF
11 | TRBV20-1 | many | TRBD1 | CMGQENNEQFF
15 | TRBV5-1 | many | - | CASRPTLATNEKLFF
15 | TRBV5-1 | many | - | CASSFRLPGEETQYF
16 | TRBV6-2/TRBV6-3 | many | - | CASTGAGTANTGELFF
9 | TRBV19 | many | - | CASRGGYTF
14 | TRBV18 | many | - | CASSPIIGANEQYF